This note documents a single TCR beta chain sequence. The sample is drawn from a study of lymphopenia after photon versus proton radiotherapy. Assay: immunoSEQ multiplex PCR; the TCRdb copy retains only in-frame clones and omits some. The sample lists approximately 170,000 clones, about 88% seen once, with about 4.7% in the top ten. Trimming cost V 0 bases and J 1 base; bases outside gene matches: 3. The CDR3 totals 16 residues. Germline V gives CDR1 LNHNV, CDR2 YYDKDF (reference sequence). The sequence was collected from a man aged 45-60 years with gastric cancer. The material was peripheral blood, obtained from a patient treated with photon-based radiotherapy. The J gene is TRBJ2-1, the V gene TRBV15; 7 nucleotides line up with TRBD1. The CDR3 bases are TGTGCCACCAGCAGAGAAAGACAGGGATCCTACAATGAGCAGTTCTTC. This codes for CATSRERQGSYNEQFF.